A single sample gave rise to the 5 T cell receptor beta chains below, sequenced in a study of blood T cells in healthy people across ages. Sample-barcoded 5' priming and a J-beta primer mix drove a second PCR of roughly 7 to 11 cycles. TCRdb analysed the 5' RACE reads with MiXCR anew, one entry per CDR3 protein. The data contain fewer than 700,000 distinct CDR3 sequences, 40% to 50% of them singletons. The sample was blood. Receptors originate from an elderly man in good health.

This clonotype was counted between two and nine times. The rearrangement joins TRBV11-2 to TRBJ2-5; a weak D match, TRBD1 (5 bases). The V gene lost 5 bases and the J gene lost 5 bases, with 21 bases spanning the gap. The CDR3 is made up of 16 amino acids. The germline gives CDR1 SGHAT, CDR2 FQNNGV. CDR3 sequence (DNA): TGTGCCAGCAGCCTAGGGGCATTTCAAGACGGGGAGACCCAGTACTTC. It yields the protein CASSLGAFQDGETQYF.

The chain has TRBV7-9 and TRBJ1-1, with 7 bases aligning to TRBD1. Germline CDR1 is SEHNR and CDR2 is FQNEAQ (reference sequence). The V and J ends lost 1 base and 5 bases, in that order; junction bases with no gene match: 7. The CDR3 spans 15 residues. CDR3 residues: CASSLGAGGTTEAFF. The CDR3 DNA sequence: TGTGCCAGCAGCTTAGGGGCAGGGGGTACTACTGAAGCTTTCTTT.

This clonotype was seen at least ten times. The chain is built from TRBV4-1 and TRBJ2-5; TRBD1 matches 7 bases. The CDR3 has 15 residues. Trimming took 2 bases from V and 3 from J; bases not matched to a gene: 6. Germline assignment: CDR1 MGHRA and CDR2 YSYEKL. The CDR3 DNA follows: TGCGCCAGCAGCCAAATTCGTACAGGGGAAGAGACCCAGTACTTC. It codes for CASSQIRTGEETQYF.

The chain links TRBV3-1 to TRBJ1-2, with D possibly TRBD1 on 6 matching bases. V dropped 5 bases and J dropped 5 bases, with 12 bases sitting between them. The germline V gene has CDR1 LGHDT and CDR2 YNNKEL (reference sequence). The CDR3 totals 13 residues. The DNA of the CDR3 is TGTGCCAGCAGCGAACCCAGGGGTTATGGCTACACCTTC. It codes for CASSEPRGYGYTF.

This chain uses TRBV10-2 with TRBJ2-4; 7 bases are shared with TRBD1. Trimming cost V 5 bases and J 6 bases; bases outside gene matches: 10. This CDR3 has 15 residues. Germline CDR1 WSHSY, CDR2 SAAADI. CDR3 in DNA: TGCGCCAGCAGTAATCGAACAGGGGCGGTAAACATTCAGTACTTC. Protein sequence: CASSNRTGAVNIQYF.